This T cell receptor (beta chain) was obtained from a study of a mutant IDH1 vaccine in newly diagnosed glioma. At the level of the study: Most patients had radiochemotherapy with temozolomide before enrollment; others had one alone. Study conclusions and caveats: It was approximately 93% of patients that developed vaccine-induced immune responses. There seemed to be no relation between pseudoprogression and changes in top peripheral T cell clonotypes.

Profiling relied on immunoSEQ multiplex PCR, and the TCRdb table lists in-frame clones only, not all of them. The data show over 75,000 clones, roughly 89% seen once. After removal of 6 bases from V and 6 bases from J, the junction contained 14 bases not matched to a gene. Germline loops: CDR1 ENHRY, CDR2 SYGVKD. CDR3 length: 16 residues. Time point indicated: baseline, week 1 (first vaccination visit). The sample's treatment: pre-vaccination baseline after standard-of-care therapy. Newly diagnosed WHO grade 3 or 4 IDH1-mutant, ATRX-lost astrocytomas were identified in the donors. For this clone: No antigen is known for it.

The chain combines TRBV10-3 with TRBJ2-1; 7 bases align to TRBD2. The receptor comes from a woman in her fifties or sixties with glioma. Specimen: PBMCs, collected from a glioma patient treated with radiotherapy, temozolomide or both. The CDR3 sequence is CAIRPTQLASGNEQFF. The CDR3 coding sequence is TGTGCCATCAGACCTACACAGTTGGCTAGCGGCAATGAGCAGTTCTTC.